These T cell receptor beta chains were read from a single sample in a study of cytomegalovirus exposure and HLA in healthy donors. Measured with immunoSEQ multiplex PCR; TCRdb has only the in-frame clones, and not every one. The sample has tens of thousands of clones, roughly 50% seen once; the top ten hold 10% to 15%. The sequenced sample was PBMCs. The receptor set was obtained from a human donor in good health. Each CDR3 is given with its conserved first and last residue. A D gene is named only where the DNA matches it firmly. Clone size, where shown, is once, few, many, or a class for clones that have expanded.

V	D	size	J	CDR3	DNA
TRBV4-3	TRBD2	NA	TRBJ2-7	CASSHLSGGAREQYF	TGCGCCAGCAGCCACCTTAGCGGGGGGGCACGGGAGCAGTACTTC
TRBV4-1	NA	few	TRBJ2-5	CASSQGRGEETQYF	TGCGCCAGCAGCCAAGGGCGGGGAGAAGAGACCCAGTACTTC
TRBV19	TRBD2	NA	TRBJ2-1	CASSYSGATYNEQFF	TGTGCCAGTAGTTATAGCGGGGCAACCTACAATGAGCAGTTCTTC
TRBV6-4	TRBD1	NA	TRBJ2-5	CASSDYLFKGQSAEETQYF	TGTGCCAGCAGTGACTATTTATTTAAGGGACAGTCGGCCGAGGAGACCCAGTACTTC
TRBV11-3	NA	NA	TRBJ1-2	CAAEGPAYGYTF	TGTGCCGCGGAGGGGCCCGCCTATGGCTACACCTTC
TRBV5-4	NA	few	TRBJ2-4	CASSLDSGILVQYF	TGTGCCAGCAGCTTGGACTCAGGGATATTGGTTCAGTACTTC
TRBV6-5	TRBD2	NA	TRBJ2-7	CASSLGGNSYEQYF	TGTGCCAGCAGTCTCGGGGGGAACTCCTACGAGCAGTACTTC
TRBV10-3	TRBD1	NA	TRBJ1-3	CAISGQGRVNTIYF	TGTGCCATCAGTGGACAGGGGCGAGTAAACACCATATATTTT
TRBV27	TRBD1	NA	TRBJ1-3	CASRSTGTGNTIYF	TGTGCCAGCAGGTCGACAGGGACTGGAAACACCATATATTTT
TRBV6-5	TRBD2	NA	TRBJ2-3	CASSYSGRGGGNTQYF	TGTGCCAGCAGTTACTCGGGGCGGGGGGGAGGGAATACGCAGTATTTT
TRBV7-9	NA	few	TRBJ2-7	CASSRTDSYEQYF	TGTGCCAGCAGCCGGACGGACAGCTACGAGCAGTACTTC
TRBV10-3	NA	NA	TRBJ1-2	CAISEGQGGNYGYTF	TGTGCCATCAGTGAGGGTCAGGGAGGCAACTATGGCTACACCTTC
TRBV2	NA	once	TRBJ1-4	CASSPDTNEKLFF	TGTGCCAGCAGCCCAGACACGAATGAAAAACTGTTTTTT
TRBV7-2	TRBD1	NA	TRBJ2-4	CASSSRQGKNIQYF	TGTGCCAGCAGCTCCAGACAGGGAAAAAACATTCAGTACTTC
TRBV6-5	TRBD1	NA	TRBJ1-2	CASSYSRTGGGYGYTF	TGTGCCAGCAGTTACTCCCGGACAGGGGGTGGGTATGGCTACACCTTC
TRBV30	NA	few	TRBJ1-2	CAWSNAGWAYGYTF	TGTGCCTGGAGTAATGCAGGGTGGGCCTATGGCTACACCTTC
TRBV25-1	NA	NA	TRBJ2-5	CASSEGRSGETQYF	TGTGCCAGCAGTGAAGGGAGGTCGGGAGAGACCCAGTACTTC
TRBV7-9	TRBD2	NA	TRBJ2-1	CAIPERAGGREQFF	TGTGCCATCCCCGAGCGGGCGGGGGGCCGGGAGCAGTTCTTC
TRBV18	TRBD2	NA	TRBJ2-2	CASSPRLAGPNTGELFF	TGTGCCAGCTCACCCAGACTAGCGGGTCCGAACACCGGGGAGCTGTTTTTT
TRBV18	TRBD1	NA	TRBJ1-5	CASSPDRARIPQHF	TGTGCCAGCTCACCAGACAGGGCAAGAATTCCCCAGCATTTT
TRBV10-3	NA	NA	TRBJ2-7	CAIKERSSYEQYF	TGTGCCATCAAAGAGCGGAGCTCCTACGAGCAGTACTTC
TRBV7-3	NA	NA	TRBJ1-1	CASSLDFNTEAFF	TGTGCCAGCAGCCTCGACTTTAACACTGAAGCTTTCTTT
TRBV27	TRBD1	NA	TRBJ2-7	CASQVGQGSYEQYF	TGTGCCAGCCAAGTCGGACAGGGCTCCTACGAGCAGTACTTC
TRBV7-8	TRBD2	NA	TRBJ2-7	CASSLGSSGVYEQYF	TGTGCCAGCAGCTTAGGATCTAGCGGGGTTTATGAGCAGTACTTC
TRBV5-1	NA	NA	TRBJ2-5	CASSLEGRWVGRETQYF	TGCGCCAGCAGCTTGGAGGGGCGGTGGGTAGGACGAGAGACCCAGTACTTC
TRBV13	TRBD2	few	TRBJ2-3	CASSLGLAGGDTQYF	TGTGCCAGCAGCTTAGGACTAGCGGGGGGAGATACGCAGTATTTT
TRBV27	TRBD1	NA	TRBJ2-7	CASSKGTGGYEQYF	TGTGCCAGCAGTAAAGGGACAGGGGGCTACGAGCAGTACTTC
TRBV5-1	TRBD1	NA	TRBJ1-1	CASRGQGDTEAFF	TGCGCCAGCAGGGGACAGGGGGACACTGAAGCTTTCTTT